The 32 T cell receptor beta chains below all came from one sample that was sequenced in a study of cytomegalovirus exposure and HLA in healthy donors. The PCR used 60 Vbeta and 13 Jbeta primers. TCRdb's table, derived via immunoSEQ multiplex PCR, lists solely in-frame clones and lacks some. The sample gives some 150,000 clones, roughly 80% of which show up once; approximately 4.5% is in the top ten. What was sequenced was PBMCs. These receptors all come from a young man in good health and CMV-seronegative.

The V call is TRBV7-9, the J call TRBJ2-2; D perhaps matches TRBD2 (6 bases). With 3 bases removed from V and 4 bases from J, the gap between germline ends came to 9 bases. Germline CDR1 reads SEHNR; CDR2 reads FQNEAQ (reference sequence). The CDR3 has 14 amino acids. CDR3 protein: CASSLGLVTGELFF. The DNA for the CDR3 is TGTGCCAGCAGCTTGGGACTGGTCACCGGGGAGCTGTTTTTT.

CDR3 in DNA: TGTGCCATCAGTGCTCTAGGCTCCTACGAGCAGTACTTC. It specifies CAISALGSYEQYF. The rearrangement links TRBV10-3 to TRBJ2-7, with unresolved D. The CDR3 length is 13 residues. Germline CDR1 reads ENHRY; CDR2 reads SYGVKD. Trimming removed 4 bases from V and 0 bases from J, with 7 bases in between.

The rearrangement links TRBV6-5 to TRBJ2-1; D might be TRBD2 (5 bases). Germline CDR1 MNHEY, CDR2 SVGAGI. The CDR3 is 12 residues long. Deletions cut 10 bases from V and 8 bases from J, with 15 bases between. CDR3 DNA: TGTGCCACCTATGGCGGGCGGGATGAGCAGTTCTTC. It yields the protein CATYGGRDEQFF.

CDR3 sequence reads: CASSLDLPAGYNEQFF. The CDR3 coding sequence is TGCGCCAGCAGCTTGGACTTACCAGCGGGGTACAATGAGCAGTTCTTC. V gene TRBV5-1 combines with J gene TRBJ2-1; 7 bases line up with TRBD2. V shed 0 bases and J 4 bases; nucleotides not matched to a gene: 7. The CDR3 has 16 amino acids. Germline V gene lookup returns CDR1 SGHRS and CDR2 YFSETQ.

This clone was found a few times. The V and J genes are TRBV5-1 and TRBJ2-2; 7 positions agree with TRBD1. The ends lost 3 bases at V and 4 bases at J; junction bases unmatched: 3. Germline V gene lookup returns CDR1 SGHRS and CDR2 YFSETQ. The CDR3 contains 14 residues. The CDR3 protein is CASSSGQSTGELFF. In DNA form, the CDR3 reads TGCGCCAGCAGCTCGGGACAGTCCACCGGGGAGCTGTTTTTT. The variable domain in full, with the rest retrieved from reference TRBV5-1 and TRBJ2-2, is KAGVTQTPRYLIKTRGQQVTLSCSPISGHRSVSWYQQTPGQGLQFLFEYFSETQRNKGNFPGRFSGRQFSNSRSEMNVSTLELGDSALYLCASSSGQSTGELFFGEGSRLTVL.

The chain employs TRBV30 and TRBJ2-7; perhaps TRBD1 as D (6 bases). V was shortened by 3 bases and J by 5 bases, with 11 bases between the two germline ends. The CDR3 is 12 residues long. Per the germline V gene, CDR1 is GTSNPN and CDR2 is SVGIG (reference sequence). The CDR3 loop is CAWRQGFDEQYF. In DNA form, the CDR3 reads TGTGCCTGGAGGCAGGGGTTCGACGAGCAGTACTTC.

The chain is built from TRBV6-5 and TRBJ1-3; D possibly corresponds to TRBD1 (6 bases). Trimming removed 5 bases from V and 6 bases from J, with 14 bases in between. Germline CDR1 reads MNHEY; CDR2 reads SVGAGI. The length of the CDR3 is 14 residues. CDR3 sequence: CASSPQGLVNTIYF. The CDR3 DNA is TGTGCCAGCAGTCCACAGGGCCTCGTAAACACCATATATTTT.

V gene TRBV15 combines with J gene TRBJ1-1, with D maybe TRBD1 (6 bases). Trimming stripped 0 bases from V and 2 bases from J, with 16 bases between. The CDR3 has 17 residues. Germline V gives CDR1 LNHNV, CDR2 YYDKDF (reference sequence). The CDR3 protein is CATSRDIRTDLNTEAFF. DNA of the CDR3: TGTGCCACCAGCAGAGATATTCGGACAGACCTTAACACTGAAGCTTTCTTT. Based on the CDR3 plus reference TRBV15 and TRBJ1-1, the full variable domain is DAMVIQNPRYQVTQFGKPVTLSCSQTLNHNVMYWYQQKSSQAPKLLFHYYDKDFNNEADTPDNFQSRRPNTSFCFLDIRSPGLGDTAMYLCATSRDIRTDLNTEAFFGQGTRLTVV.

The rearrangement links TRBV7-9 to TRBJ1-3, with TRBD1 identical over 8 bases. CDR1 and CDR2 from the germline V gene are SEHNR and FQNEAQ (reference sequence). The trim removed 2 bases at V and 2 bases at J, leaving 11 bases unmatched. The CDR3 spans 18 residues. The CDR3 DNA follows: TGTGCCAGCAGCTTACGCCGGACAGGGTCTGTTACTGGAAACACCATATATTTT. Translation: CASSLRRTGSVTGNTIYF.

This chain's CDR3 is CASSHDRAWAFF. The CDR3 coding sequence is TGTGCCAGCAGTCACGACAGGGCCTGGGCTTTCTTT. V is TRBV28 and J is TRBJ1-1; TRBD1 matches at 7 bases. Germline V lookup: CDR1 MDHEN, CDR2 SYDVKM. V trimming: 5 bases; J trimming: 11 bases; junction bases outside the gene matches: 8. CDR3 length: 12 amino acids. The entire variable domain, with the rest obtained from reference TRBV28 and TRBJ1-1, is as follows: DVKVTQSSRYLVKRTGEKVFLECVQDMDHENMFWYRQDPGLGLRLIYFSYDVKMKEKGDIPEGYSVSREKKERFSLILESASTNQTSMYLCASSHDRAWAFFGQGTRLTVV.

A few counts support this clone. The chain links TRBV19 to TRBJ1-1; the D gene is possibly TRBD1 (5 bases). Deletions cut 3 bases from V and 4 bases from J, with 15 bases between. CDR1 is LNHDA and CDR2 is SQIVND in the germline V gene (reference sequence). The CDR3 covers 15 residues. The CDR3 DNA sequence: TGTGCCAGTAGTATTCGGACCTCCGGGGGCACTGAAGCTTTCTTT. Protein product: CASSIRTSGGTEAFF.

This sequence joins TRBV28 and TRBJ1-1; D not certain. The CDR3 has 14 amino acids. Trimming stripped 2 bases from V and 3 bases from J, with 10 bases between. Germline V CDR1 and CDR2: MDHEN, SYDVKM. CDR3 bases: TGTGCCAGCAGTTTACCTACCTCTTACACTGAAGCTTTCTTT. The encoded protein is CASSLPTSYTEAFF.

This chain links TRBV19 with TRBJ1-5; perhaps TRBD1 as D (5 bases). Germline V CDR1 and CDR2: LNHDA, SQIVND (reference sequence). The V end lost 0 bases, the J end lost 0 bases, and 21 bases lay between the germline ends. The length of the CDR3 is 20 residues. Written as DNA, the CDR3 is TGTGCCAGTAGTATAGATGGTACGACAAGGGGCACAGTTAGCAATCAGCCCCAGCATTTT. Its protein product is CASSIDGTTRGTVSNQPQHF.

The CDR3 DNA sequence: TGTGCCAGCAGTGGCCCCGGGACTAGCGGGGCTTATGAGCAGTTCTTC. Translating gives CASSGPGTSGAYEQFF. The V and J genes are TRBV6-4 and TRBJ2-1; 13 nucleotides line up with TRBD2. The germline gives CDR1 MRHNA, CDR2 SNTAGT. The CDR3 sequence is 16 residues long. V dropped 4 bases and J dropped 8; count of bases not matched to a gene: 8.

The gene calls are TRBV7-2 and TRBJ1-4, with D possibly matching TRBD1 (5 bases). The V and J ends lost 4 bases and 3 bases respectively, with 21 bases between them. CDR3 size: 18 residues. Per germline, CDR1 SGHTA and CDR2 FQGNSA. CDR3: CASSSRQRGNRANEKLFF. CDR3 bases: TGTGCCAGCAGCTCGCGACAGCGGGGCAATAGGGCTAATGAAAAACTGTTTTTT.

J is TRBJ2-1 and V is TRBV30, with D possibly TRBD1 on 6 matching bases. CDR1 is GTSNPN, CDR2 SVGIG, per germline (reference sequence). The CDR3 is made up of 14 amino acids. V was pared by 3 bases and J by 10 bases, with 19 bases between. Written as DNA, the CDR3 is TGTGCCTGGAGCGTAAGCCCAGGGGTTTGGGAGCAGTTCTTC. It yields the protein CAWSVSPGVWEQFF. Together with reference TRBV30 and TRBJ2-1, the CDR3 gives the full variable domain: SQTIHQWPATLVQPVGSPLSLECTVEGTSNPNLYWYRQAAGRGLQLLFYSVGIGQISSEVPQNLSASRPQDRQFILSSKKLLLSDSGFYLCAWSVSPGVWEQFFGPGTRLTVL.

This chain uses TRBV28 with TRBJ2-1, with D tentatively TRBD2 (6 bases). This CDR3 is built from 18 residues. V gave up 4 bases and J gave up 4 bases, with 23 bases separating them. Per germline, CDR1 MDHEN and CDR2 SYDVKM. The CDR3 nucleotides are TGTGCCAGCAGTTCGACTCTACTCGCGGGACCCCGTTACAATGAGCAGTTCTTC. It codes for CASSSTLLAGPRYNEQFF.

The chain employs TRBV7-9 and TRBJ1-1; TRBD1 matches at 7 bases. Losses at the gene ends were 5 bases for V and 1 base for J; bases not matched to a gene: 7. The CDR3 covers 15 residues. The germline CDR1 and CDR2 sequences are SEHNR and FQNEAQ (reference sequence). The CDR3 DNA is TGTGCCAGCAGCCCGTTAGGGACAGCGAACACTGAAGCTTTCTTT. Translation: CASSPLGTANTEAFF.

This chain links TRBV29-1 with TRBJ1-5; possible D gene TRBD1, 5 bases. CDR3 length: 13 residues. Trimming pared 5 bases from V and 9 bases from J, leaving 17 bases between. Germline-derived CDR1 and CDR2 are SQVTM and ANQGSEA. CDR3 nucleotide sequence: TGCAGCGTTAAAGGGGCAGCTTTGTCGCCCCAGCATTTT. It is translated as CSVKGAALSPQHF.

V and J are TRBV30 and TRBJ1-2, with 7 bases identical to TRBD1. Germline loops: CDR1 GTSNPN, CDR2 SVGIG (reference sequence). Trimming took 5 bases from V and 0 from J; bases not matched to a gene: 12. The CDR3 is 16 amino acids. DNA of the CDR3: TGTGCCTGGCGCCGCCTAGGGGGCGCGGCTAACTATGGCTACACCTTC. The encoded protein is CAWRRLGGAANYGYTF. Together with reference TRBV30 and TRBJ1-2, the CDR3 gives the full variable domain: SQTIHQWPATLVQPVGSPLSLECTVEGTSNPNLYWYRQAAGRGLQLLFYSVGIGQISSEVPQNLSASRPQDRQFILSSKKLLLSDSGFYLCAWRRLGGAANYGYTFGSGTRLTVV.

This sequence joins TRBV7-9 and TRBJ2-1, with 8 bases lining up with TRBD2. The CDR3 is made up of 16 amino acids. Germline V gene data show CDR1 as SEHNR and CDR2 as FQNEAQ (reference sequence). The V gene end was trimmed by 10 bases and the J gene end by 2 bases; junction bases not matched to a gene: 13. The CDR3: CATPSGREVAYNEQFF. CDR3 nucleotide sequence: TGTGCCACTCCCTCGGGGCGGGAGGTGGCCTACAATGAGCAGTTCTTC.

Only one count was recorded for this clone. The rearrangement uses TRBV27 and TRBJ2-7; 10 positions agree with TRBD1. V dropped 5 bases and J dropped 4; count of bases not matched to a gene: 11. CDR3 size: 16 residues. The germline V gene encodes CDR1 MNHEY and CDR2 SMNVEV (reference sequence). The DNA for the CDR3 is TGTGCCAGCAGTGCGCCCGGGACAGGGGCTAGGTACGAGCAGTACTTC. This sequence encodes CASSAPGTGARYEQYF.

This chain uses TRBV6-5 with TRBJ1-2; 9 bases map to TRBD1. Losses at the gene ends were 6 bases for V and 5 bases for J; bases not matched to a gene: 7. Germline CDR1 MNHEY, CDR2 SVGAGI. The CDR3 runs 14 residues. The CDR3 region has the DNA TGTGCCAGCAGCCCTGGGGACAGGGATTATGGCTACACCTTC. Its translation: CASSPGDRDYGYTF.

The CDR3 nucleotides are TGTGCCACCTGGGGACCGGGACAGGGCGGCACTGAAGCTTTCTTT. Translation gives CATWGPGQGGTEAFF. The rearrangement joins TRBV27 to TRBJ1-1; the match to TRBD1 covers 9 bases. Germline lookup yields CDR1 MNHEY and CDR2 SMNVEV (reference sequence). The CDR3 covers 15 residues. Unmatched junction bases numbered 13, after V lost 10 bases and J lost 4 bases.

The chain carries TRBV5-4 and TRBJ2-5; 8 bases align to TRBD2. V dropped 4 bases and J dropped 5; count of bases not matched to a gene: 4. CDR1 is SGHNT, CDR2 YYREEE, per germline (reference sequence). This CDR3 comprises 13 residues. The CDR3 sequence: CASSMGLDETQYF. CDR3 in DNA: TGTGCCAGCAGCATGGGACTAGATGAGACCCAGTACTTC.

As for this clone: The sample contains more than one DNA sequence encoding this CDR3. The rearrangement uses TRBV9 and TRBJ1-1; D perhaps matches TRBD1 (5 bases). Deletions cut 0 bases from V and 1 base from J, with 7 bases between. This CDR3 contains 14 residues. Per the germline V gene, CDR1 is SGDLS and CDR2 is YYNGEE. The CDR3 sequence is CASSVGTGNTEAFF. CDR3 DNA: TGTGCCAGCAGCGTAGGTACAGGGAACACTGAAGCTTTCTTT.

J is TRBJ2-7 and V is TRBV7-7; 8 bases agree with TRBD1. Looked up from germline, CDR1 is SSHAT and CDR2 is FNYEAQ (reference sequence). V was clipped by 6 bases and J by 3 bases; unmatched bases: 10. This CDR3 has 15 residues. The CDR3 is CASRVPGTGDYEQYF. The CDR3 bases are TGTGCCAGCAGGGTCCCCGGGACAGGAGACTACGAGCAGTACTTC.

This clone has only a few counts. The rearrangement joins TRBV5-4 to TRBJ2-3, with TRBD2 identical over 7 bases. The CDR3 has 14 amino acids. Trimming cost V 4 bases and J 2 bases; bases outside gene matches: 4. Germline CDR1 SGHNT, CDR2 YYREEE (reference sequence). For the CDR3, the DNA is TGTGCCAGCAGCCCGGGACTACACACAGATACGCAGTATTTT. Protein product: CASSPGLHTDTQYF.

The V call is TRBV6-5, the J call TRBJ2-2; D ambiguous. Trimming removed 0 bases at V and 1 base at J, with 6 bases between. This CDR3 has 15 residues. Looked up from germline, CDR1 is MNHEY and CDR2 is SVGAGI. CDR3 amino acids: CASSYSQENTGELFF. For the CDR3, the DNA is TGTGCCAGCAGTTACTCCCAGGAGAACACCGGGGAGCTGTTTTTT.

The chain combines TRBV18 with TRBJ1-1, with TRBD1 identical over 7 bases. The J segment lost 3 bases and the V segment lost 6 bases, leaving 7 bases of the junction unmatched. Germline loops: CDR1 KGHSH, CDR2 LQKENI. The CDR3 sequence is 14 residues long. The CDR3 DNA sequence: TGTGCCAGCTCCAAACTAACAGGGGACACTGAAGCTTTCTTT. Translation gives CASSKLTGDTEAFF.

CDR3 in amino acids: CASSANRASYGYTF. In DNA, the CDR3 is TGCGCCAGCAGCGCGAACAGGGCTTCCTATGGCTACACCTTC. The chain is built from TRBV5-1 and TRBJ1-2; D perhaps matches TRBD1 (6 bases). Germline CDR1 reads SGHRS; CDR2 reads YFSETQ. The CDR3 extends over 14 amino acids. V lost 4 bases and J 4 bases, leaving 14 bases between the germline ends.

This clone was seen only once. V usage is TRBV5-6 and J usage is TRBJ1-2; TRBD1 agrees at 8 bases. The CDR3 has 17 residues. V lost 2 bases, J lost 6 bases, and 15 bases stayed unmatched. Germline CDR1 reads SGHDT; CDR2 reads YYEEEE. CDR3 coding DNA: TGTGCCAGCAGCTTCGACAGGGGAATGCCCTCAGGGGATGGCTACACCTTC. Its translation is CASSFDRGMPSGDGYTF.